At least ten counts were recorded for the clone carrying this TCR beta chain. Its antigen is undetermined. General study findings and limits: Greatest tumor Treg TCR overlap was with tumor naive CD4+ cells. Whole repertoires were not studied in the larger cohort, only one V-J beta rearrangement.

Naive CD4+ cells had CD25+ Tregs removed. After constant-region reverse-primer amplification, full-length variable regions underwent semi-nested PCR with Nested Universal Primer A. TCRdb reprocessed the 5' RACE reads with MiXCR, giving one entry per CDR3 protein. Of about 10,000 distinct CDR3 sequences listed, approximately 26% are singletons. Sequenced material: naive CD4+ T cells sorted from a lymph node. Subset denoted: naive CD4+ T cells, CD4+CD45RA+CD25-. This clonotype was obtained from a female donor with breast cancer.

CDR3 residues: CALLQGRSTDTQYF. The CDR3 DNA reads TGTGCCTTACTACAGGGGCGAAGCACAGATACGCAGTATTTT. The chain carries TRBV30 and TRBJ2-3, with 7 positions matching TRBD1. CDR1 GTSNPN and CDR2 SVGIG come from the germline V gene (reference sequence). The CDR3 runs to 14 residues. Trimming cost V 7 bases and J 0 bases; bases outside gene matches: 7.